The sequence of this T cell receptor (beta chain) was determined in a study of shared clonotypes between healthy human individuals. Whole-study context: There were three CD4 naive, three CD4 memory, two CD8 naive and one CD8 memory plates per donor. Overall study findings and caveats: All-four-donor shared clonotypes had higher generation probabilities than non-shared clonotypes did. Naive CD4 clonotypes overlapped across a few donors at 4.5% to 5.5%.

Points on this clone: Its antigen is currently unknown.

This CDR3 comprises 15 residues. The V and J ends lost 1 base and 2 bases respectively, with 8 bases between them. The germline V gene encodes CDR1 MNHNS and CDR2 SASEGT. The CD4+ fraction was divided into a CD45RA+ naive subset and a CD45RA-negative memory subset. TCRdb's copy holds only in-frame clones and misses some; the assay was immunoSEQ multiplex PCR. This sample has about 1 million clones; around 76% occur once, and the top ten carry around 1.5%. Sample: memory CD4+ T cells sorted from blood. Subset denoted: CD45RA-negative fraction. The receptor comes from a man aged 18 to 29 in good health. The chain combines TRBV6-1 with TRBJ2-2; D is unresolved. This CDR3 is CASSEGRVNTGELFF. CDR3 DNA sequence: TGTGCCAGCAGTGAAGGACGGGTTAACACCGGGGAGCTGTTTTTT.